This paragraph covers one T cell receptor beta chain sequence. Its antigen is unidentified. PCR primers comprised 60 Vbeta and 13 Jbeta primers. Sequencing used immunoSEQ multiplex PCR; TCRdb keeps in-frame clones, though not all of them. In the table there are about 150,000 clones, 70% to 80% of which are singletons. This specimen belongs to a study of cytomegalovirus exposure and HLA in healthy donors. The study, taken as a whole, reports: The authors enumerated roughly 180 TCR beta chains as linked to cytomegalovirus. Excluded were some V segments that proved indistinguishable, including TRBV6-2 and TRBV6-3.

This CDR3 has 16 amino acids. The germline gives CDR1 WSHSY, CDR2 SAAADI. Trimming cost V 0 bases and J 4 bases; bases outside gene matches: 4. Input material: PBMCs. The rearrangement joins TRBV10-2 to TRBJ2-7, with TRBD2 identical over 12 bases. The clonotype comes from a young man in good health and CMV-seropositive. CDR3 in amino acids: CASSESTTSGRYEQYF. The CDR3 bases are TGCGCCAGCAGTGAGTCCACTACTAGCGGGAGGTACGAGCAGTACTTC.